What follows describes a single TCR beta chain. The data belong to a study of technical replicates of blood from a few donors. The germline CDR1 and CDR2 sequences are SGHAT and FQNNGV. This CDR3 spans 13 amino acids. V was cut by 5 bases and J by 3 bases, with 11 bases left in between. Method: immunoSEQ multiplex PCR; TCRdb's copy keeps in-frame clones and lacks some. The data contain approximately 93,000 clones, about 94% of them singletons. The sample taken for sequencing was T cells isolated from PBMCs. The chain recombines TRBV11-2 with TRBJ2-7, with D maybe TRBD1 (6 bases). The TCR comes from a human donor in good health. CDR3 in amino acids: CASSPTGNYEQYF. The DNA for the CDR3 is TGTGCCAGCAGCCCCACAGGGAACTACGAGCAGTACTTC.